These T cell receptor beta chains were read from a single sample in a study of CD8 T cells in ankylosing spondylitis. TCRdb reanalysed the 5' RACE reads using MiXCR and keeps one entry per CDR3 protein. The sample carries 670,000 or so distinct CDR3 sequences, around 17% recorded once. Sequenced: blood, either unsorted or a sorted T cell fraction (not recorded which). The receptor set was obtained from a male donor with ankylosing spondylitis. Both conserved end residues are part of each CDR3. D genes are given only for firm matches. For some rows the clone size is stated as once, few or many, or as a class when expanded; others skip it.

V,D,J,size,CDR3,DNA
TRBV7-2,-,TRBJ1-1,few,CASSRVVLGGRTTEAFF,TGTGCCAGCAGCCGAGTGGTCCTCGGCGGGCGGACCACTGAAGCTTTCTTT
TRBV3-1,-,TRBJ1-4,-,CASSQLPDAEKLFF,TGTGCCAGCAGCCAGCTCCCGGACGCCGAAAAACTGTTTTTT
TRBV7-3,-,TRBJ2-1,-,CASSNRGGDYNEQFF,TGTGCCAGCAGCAATAGAGGGGGGGATTACAATGAGCAGTTCTTC
TRBV25-1,TRBD1,TRBJ2-2,few,CASSEWDRTGTGELFF,TGTGCCAGCAGTGAATGGGACAGGACGGGCACCGGGGAGCTGTTTTTT
TRBV12-3/TRBV12-4,TRBD1,TRBJ1-5,few,CASSPHRGQGRDQPQHF,TGTGCCAGCAGTCCTCACCGGGGACAGGGTAGGGATCAGCCCCAGCATTTT
TRBV7-6,TRBD1,TRBJ2-2,few,CASSLVRDRGAGELFF,TGTGCCAGCAGCTTAGTCCGGGACAGGGGGGCCGGGGAGCTGTTTTTT
TRBV7-2,-,TRBJ2-7,few,CASSSYTSYEQYF,TGTGCCAGCAGCTCTTATACCTCCTACGAGCAGTACTTC
TRBV7-2,-,TRBJ2-3,-,CASSYNTGPSTDTQYF,TGTGCCAGCAGCTATAATACTGGCCCTAGCACAGATACGCAGTATTTT
TRBV5-6,-,TRBJ2-5,few,CASSLGLRDPQETQYF,TGTGCCAGCAGCTTGGGCCTACGGGACCCCCAAGAGACCCAGTACTTC
TRBV7-9,-,TRBJ2-2,many,CASSHTGPGGTGELFF,TGTGCCAGCAGCCATACCGGACCGGGTGGCACCGGGGAGCTGTTTTTT
TRBV12-3/TRBV12-4,-,TRBJ2-5,-,CASSLGAPGAETQYF,TGTGCCAGCAGTCTCGGGGCCCCGGGCGCGGAGACCCAGTACTTC
TRBV6-1,TRBD2,TRBJ2-5,-,CASSGVPSGGWWTQYF,TGTGCCAGCAGTGGGGTGCCTAGCGGGGGGTGGTGGACCCAGTACTTC
TRBV11-2,-,TRBJ2-1,-,CASSQPGVRNEQFF,TGTGCCAGCAGCCAGCCGGGGGTGCGCAATGAGCAGTTCTTC
TRBV5-1,-,TRBJ2-2,once,CASSLVPSSDTGELFF,TGCGCCAGCAGCTTGGTTCCTAGCTCAGACACCGGGGAGCTGTTTTTT
TRBV7-6,TRBD2,TRBJ2-1,-,CASSFSGVNEQFF,TGTGCCAGCAGCTTTAGCGGGGTCAATGAGCAGTTCTTC
TRBV12-3/TRBV12-4,TRBD2,TRBJ2-1,few,CASSFETSAYNEQFF,TGTGCCAGCAGTTTCGAGACTAGCGCCTACAATGAGCAGTTCTTC
TRBV12-3/TRBV12-4,-,TRBJ2-6,-,CASSPLSNPKNAGANVLTF,TGTGCCAGCAGTCCTCTAAGCAACCCAAAGAACGCTGGGGCCAACGTCCTGACTTTC
TRBV6-6,-,TRBJ1-5,few,CASSYQGNQPQHF,TGTGCCAGCAGTTACCAGGGCAATCAGCCCCAGCATTTT
TRBV4-1,-,TRBJ1-5,-,CASSYDRISNQLQHF,TGCGCCAGCAGTTACGACAGGATTAGCAATCAGCTCCAGCATTTT
TRBV5-1,TRBD1,TRBJ1-2,-,CASSPATVAGRGFYGYTF,TGCGCCAGCAGCCCGGCTACCGTCGCGGGCAGGGGGTTTTATGGCTACACCTTC
TRBV12-3/TRBV12-4,-,TRBJ1-1,-,CASNPSGNTEAFF,TGTGCCAGCAACCCCTCAGGGAATACTGAAGCTTTCTTT
TRBV12-3/TRBV12-4,-,TRBJ1-1,-,CASSSILTGNTEAFF,TGTGCCAGCAGTTCGATCCTGACAGGGAACACTGAAGCTTTCTTT
TRBV6-5,-,TRBJ1-2,few,CASSYLDKYGYTF,TGTGCCAGCAGTTACCTGGACAAGTATGGCTACACCTTC
TRBV27,-,TRBJ1-6,few,CASSLSAGNNSPLHF,TGTGCCAGCAGTTTATCCGCAGGAAATAATTCACCCCTCCACTTT
TRBV14,-,TRBJ2-1,few,CASSQQGKGINEQFF,TGTGCCAGCAGCCAACAGGGAAAAGGGATCAATGAGCAGTTCTTC
TRBV6-1,-,TRBJ1-1,-,CASTPAHIGGLEAFF,TGTGCCAGCACCCCCGCTCACATCGGGGGACTCGAAGCTTTCTTT
TRBV30,-,TRBJ1-5,-,CAWSVSGSNQPQHF,TGTGCCTGGAGTGTATCAGGAAGCAATCAGCCCCAGCATTTT
TRBV5-5,TRBD1,TRBJ2-1,many,CASSLGDRAIYNEQFF,TGTGCCAGCAGCTTGGGGGACAGGGCAATTTACAATGAGCAGTTCTTC
TRBV12-3/TRBV12-4,-,TRBJ2-5,-,CASRPAASNGEQETQYF,TGTGCCAGCAGACCGGCAGCCTCAAACGGGGAGCAAGAGACCCAGTACTTC
TRBV20-1,-,TRBJ1-1,-,CSAPGSRTEAFF,TGCAGTGCCCCGGGTAGTCGGACTGAAGCTTTCTTT
TRBV27,TRBD1,TRBJ1-2,-,CASSPFLRTGAHGYTF,TGTGCCAGCAGTCCCTTCCTCCGGACAGGGGCACATGGCTACACCTTC
TRBV27,-,TRBJ1-1,-,CASSTMDKEAFF,TGTGCCAGCAGTACGATGGATAAAGAAGCTTTCTTT
TRBV28,-,TRBJ2-5,few,CASSQPGAAIQETQYF,TGTGCCAGCAGCCAGCCCGGGGCAGCAATCCAAGAGACCCAGTACTTC
TRBV20-1,TRBD2,TRBJ2-7,few,CSAGGSVAYSYEQYF,TGCAGTGCCGGGGGGAGCGTCGCTTACTCCTACGAGCAGTACTTC
TRBV15,-,TRBJ2-5,-,CATSSRDGQETQYF,TGTGCCACCAGCAGTCGTGACGGACAAGAGACCCAGTACTTC
TRBV29-1,-,TRBJ2-3,-,CSVDYRGLSSADTQYF,TGCAGCGTTGATTATAGGGGCCTGTCTTCTGCAGATACGCAGTATTTT
TRBV18,TRBD1,TRBJ1-5,-,CASSPETGPNQPQHF,TGTGCCAGCTCACCTGAGACAGGGCCTAATCAGCCCCAGCATTTT
TRBV3-1,-,TRBJ1-3,few,CASSQVGRLNTIYF,TGTGCCAGCAGCCAAGTCGGACGGCTAAACACCATATATTTT
TRBV4-1,-,TRBJ2-3,-,CASSQAPSTDTQYF,TGCGCCAGCAGCCAAGCACCAAGCACAGATACGCAGTATTTT
TRBV4-1,-,TRBJ2-1,many,CASSQTYSSYNEQFF,TGCGCCAGCAGCCAGACTTATAGCTCCTACAATGAGCAGTTCTTC
TRBV29-1,-,TRBJ2-3,few,CSVLLGADTQYF,TGCAGCGTCCTTTTAGGTGCAGATACGCAGTATTTT
TRBV12-3/TRBV12-4,TRBD1,TRBJ2-1,few,CASSFRGQGDNEQFF,TGTGCCAGCAGTTTCAGGGGACAGGGCGACAATGAGCAGTTCTTC
TRBV12-3/TRBV12-4,-,TRBJ2-4,many,CASRRDLLGIRGIQYF,TGTGCCAGCAGACGCGACCTCCTGGGTATTCGGGGCATTCAGTACTTC
TRBV28,-,TRBJ2-1,few,CASSMDVGQFF,TGTGCCAGCAGCATGGACGTGGGGCAGTTCTTC
TRBV7-9,-,TRBJ1-1,-,CASSPHLGGNTEAFF,TGTGCCAGCAGCCCCCACCTTGGGGGGAACACTGAAGCTTTCTTT
TRBV7-3,-,TRBJ1-6,-,CASSLDGLYNSPLHF,TGTGCCAGCAGCTTAGACGGGCTCTATAATTCACCCCTCCACTTT
TRBV7-2,TRBD2,TRBJ2-7,few,CASSKTGGPYEQYF,TGTGCCAGCAGCAAGACGGGGGGGCCCTACGAGCAGTACTTC
TRBV5-1,-,TRBJ2-5,-,CASSIDSHKYF,TGCGCCAGCAGCATAGACTCCCACAAGTACTTC